This T cell receptor beta chain was obtained from a study of blood T cell repertoires in COVID-19. Clones were read by immunoSEQ multiplex PCR, and TCRdb kept only the in-frame ones, dropping some. The sample consists of more than 120,000 clones, around 84% of them appearing once. With 4 bases clipped from V and 4 bases from J, the junction kept 5 bases outside the gene matches. Germline V lookup: CDR1 SNHLY, CDR2 FYNNEI. This CDR3 contains 15 residues. V usage is TRBV2 and J usage is TRBJ2-3; 10 positions agree with TRBD1. The source of this sequence is a human donor with acute or convalescent COVID-19. The donor label of this sample is uncertain. The sample taken for sequencing was peripheral blood. CDR3 in DNA: TGTGCCAGCAGTGGGTTGGGACAGGGGTCAGATACGCAGTATTTT. It translates to CASSGLGQGSDTQYF.